One sample yielded the 23 T cell receptor beta chains listed below, sequenced in a study of cytomegalovirus exposure and HLA in healthy donors (dated by TCRdb to about 2017). The library came from the immunoSEQ multiplex PCR assay. The multiplex PCR relied on a mix of 60 forward primers for TCR Vbeta segments and 13 reverse primers for TCR Jbeta segments. Entries here come from immuneACCESS through TCRdb and include only in-frame sequences with V and J called. Some clones fail to appear in such tables; in the studies checked, an unresolved V gene covers under half of the shortfall, and the cause of the remainder is unknown. Within this sample are 150,000 to 200,000 clones, with roughly 75% of them counted one time only. Clones ranked in the top ten supply about 7.7% of the sample. Sequencing was done on a sample of PBMCs. The source of these receptors is a woman between 40 and 50 years old in good health and CMV-seropositive.

The CDR3 DNA reads TGTGCCAGCAGCTTGGCCCCGGGACTAGCGGGAGAGACCCAGTACTTC. It yields the protein CASSLAPGLAGETQYF. J is TRBJ2-5 and V is TRBV5-4, with 12 bases that match TRBD2. The CDR3 extends over 16 amino acids. The junction had 4 bases not matched to a gene; V was cut back by 0 bases and J by 4 bases. CDR1 and CDR2 from the germline V gene are SGHNT and YYREEE (reference sequence).

The chain joins TRBV5-1 to TRBJ2-7, with TRBD1 as a possible D gene (6 bases). Looked up from germline, CDR1 is SGHRS and CDR2 is YFSETQ. Trimming took off 1 base at V and 3 bases at J, with 8 bases between the two ends. The CDR3 length is 13 residues. The CDR3 nucleotides are TGCGCCAGCAGCTTGACAGGGCTCTACGAGCAGTACTTC. Translating gives CASSLTGLYEQYF.

On this clone: In the same sample, other DNA sequences code for this CDR3. The rearrangement joins TRBV2 to TRBJ2-3; 10 nucleotides line up with TRBD2. The CDR3 runs 14 residues. Germline values: CDR1 SNHLY, CDR2 FYNNEI. The ends lost 6 bases at V and 1 base at J; junction bases unmatched: 1. The CDR3, as DNA: TGTGCCAGCAGGCTAGCGGGAGGCACAGATACGCAGTATTTT. Its protein product is CASRLAGGTDTQYF.

J is TRBJ2-7 and V is TRBV25-1; 12 positions match TRBD2. Germline CDR1 is MGHDK and CDR2 is SYGVNS. The CDR3 is 16 amino acids. Trimming cost V 2 bases and J 1 base; bases outside gene matches: 3. The DNA for the CDR3 is TGTGCCAGCAGTGAAACTAGCGGGAGGATTTCCTACGAGCAGTACTTC. Translation: CASSETSGRISYEQYF.

The CDR3 sequence: CASSLGTNQNEKLFF. In DNA form, the CDR3 reads TGTGCCAGCAGTCTAGGGACAAACCAGAATGAAAAACTGTTTTTT. The chain recombines TRBV28 with TRBJ1-4, with TRBD1 as a possible D gene (6 bases). Trimming removed 5 bases at V and 5 bases at J, with 15 bases between. From germline, CDR1 is MDHEN and CDR2 SYDVKM. The length of the CDR3 is 15 residues. The full variable domain, completed using reference TRBV28 and TRBJ1-4, is DVKVTQSSRYLVKRTGEKVFLECVQDMDHENMFWYRQDPGLGLRLIYFSYDVKMKEKGDIPEGYSVSREKKERFSLILESASTNQTSMYLCASSLGTNQNEKLFFGSGTQLSVL.

The CDR3 bases are TGCGCCAGCAGCCTACGAGGGGGCTCGTACACTGAAGCTTTCTTT. Amino acid sequence: CASSLRGGSYTEAFF. The rearrangement joins TRBV5-1 to TRBJ1-1; 7 nucleotides align to TRBD1. The CDR3 loop spans 15 amino acids. Germline assignment: CDR1 SGHRS and CDR2 YFSETQ. V lost 4 bases, J lost 3 bases, and 9 bases stayed unmatched.

This clone was detected only a few times. The J gene is TRBJ1-1, the V gene TRBV28; the D gene is possibly TRBD1 (5 bases). V shed 6 bases and J shed 5 bases, with 22 bases lying between them. Germline V lookup: CDR1 MDHEN, CDR2 SYDVKM. The CDR3 runs to 16 residues. In DNA form, the CDR3 reads TGTGCCAGCAGGACTTTACGCGGCAGGGTGGGGACTGAAGCTTTCTTT. Protein sequence: CASRTLRGRVGTEAFF.

Written as DNA, the CDR3 is TGTGCCAGCAGTTACACAGGGGGGAAATCCTACGAGCAGTACTTC. Its protein is CASSYTGGKSYEQYF. The gene calls are TRBV5-5 and TRBJ2-7; 8 bases map to TRBD1. Germline values: CDR1 SGHKS, CDR2 YYEKEE (reference sequence). The CDR3 spans 15 residues. V shed 5 bases and J 1 base; nucleotides not matched to a gene: 8.

The chain has TRBV5-1 and TRBJ2-6, with a tentative D call TRBD1 (6 bases). V was clipped by 8 bases and J by 0 bases, with 12 bases between them. The CDR3 covers 15 residues. In germline, CDR1 is SGHRS, CDR2 YFSETQ. CDR3 sequence: CARLTGFSGANVLTF. CDR3 nucleotide sequence: TGCGCCAGATTAACAGGGTTCTCTGGGGCCAACGTCCTGACTTTC.

The chain uses TRBV19 and TRBJ1-1, with D perhaps TRBD1 (5 bases). The CDR3 loop spans 15 amino acids. Trimming left V 7 bases short and J 5 bases short, with 20 bases between. In germline, CDR1 is LNHDA, CDR2 SQIVND (reference sequence). The chain's CDR3 is CASIVGGTPRTEAFF. In DNA form, the CDR3 reads TGTGCCAGTATTGTCGGGGGGACCCCTAGGACTGAAGCTTTCTTT. Drawing the rest from reference TRBV19 and TRBJ1-1, the complete variable domain is DGGITQSPKYLFRKEGQNVTLSCEQNLNHDAMYWYRQDPGQGLRLIYYSQIVNDFQKGDIAEGYSVSREKKESFPLTVTSAQKNPTAFYLCASIVGGTPRTEAFFGQGTRLTVV.

The chain employs TRBV27 and TRBJ1-2, with a tentative D call TRBD1 (5 bases). CDR1 and CDR2 (germline): MNHEY, SMNVEV (reference sequence). The CDR3 runs 16 residues. Between the trimmed V and J ends, which lost 1 base and 5 bases, there was a span of 17 bases. For the CDR3, the DNA is TGTGCCAGCAGTTTATTAGGAAATGGGGGGAGTTATGGCTACACCTTC. This translates into CASSLLGNGGSYGYTF.

This chain links TRBV29-1 with TRBJ1-5; 7 positions match TRBD1. Germline trimming cut 7 bases from V and 9 bases from J; bases unmatched to any gene: 12. Per the germline V gene, CDR1 is SQVTM and CDR2 is ANQGSEA. The CDR3 contains 13 residues. CDR3 loop: CSATRGAQGPQHF. The DNA for the CDR3 is TGCAGCGCTACCAGGGGGGCGCAGGGGCCCCAGCATTTT.

The chain combines TRBV5-1 with TRBJ1-4; 7 positions agree with TRBD1. Germline trimming cut 1 base from V and 3 bases from J; bases unmatched to any gene: 6. In germline, CDR1 is SGHRS, CDR2 YFSETQ. The CDR3 runs to 16 residues. CDR3 DNA: TGCGCCAGCAGCTTGCAACCAGGGGGACCTAATGAAAAACTGTTTTTT. As protein: CASSLQPGGPNEKLFF. Based on the CDR3 plus reference TRBV5-1 and TRBJ1-4, the full variable domain is KAGVTQTPRYLIKTRGQQVTLSCSPISGHRSVSWYQQTPGQGLQFLFEYFSETQRNKGNFPGRFSGRQFSNSRSEMNVSTLELGDSALYLCASSLQPGGPNEKLFFGSGTQLSVL.

V and J are TRBV2 and TRBJ2-5, with 7 bases that match TRBD2. Germline trimming cut 4 bases from V and 4 bases from J; bases unmatched to any gene: 6. The CDR3 sequence is 14 residues long. Germline values: CDR1 SNHLY, CDR2 FYNNEI. The DNA for the CDR3 is TGTGCCAGCAGTGCGACGGGGAGGGGAGAGACCCAGTACTTC. Translated, it gives CASSATGRGETQYF.

The chain employs TRBV28 and TRBJ2-3; tentatively, D is TRBD1 (5 bases). This CDR3 contains 14 residues. CDR1 and CDR2 from the germline V gene are MDHEN and SYDVKM. V lost 2 bases, J lost 2 bases, and 8 bases lay in between. Written as DNA, the CDR3 is TGTGCCAGCAGTTTAGGACATCACACAGATACGCAGTATTTT. It specifies CASSLGHHTDTQYF.

The chain is built from TRBV28 and TRBJ2-7, with TRBD2 matching over 7 bases. This CDR3 spans 15 amino acids. The germline V gene encodes CDR1 MDHEN and CDR2 SYDVKM. Losses at the gene ends were 6 bases for V and 0 bases for J; bases not matched to a gene: 8. The CDR3 here is CASRIQAGSSYEQYF. CDR3 nucleotide sequence: TGTGCCAGCAGGATTCAAGCGGGGAGCTCCTACGAGCAGTACTTC.

The chain is built from TRBV6-6 and TRBJ1-3; no reliable D call. Germline CDR1 MNHNY, CDR2 SVGAGI (reference sequence). The V end lost 5 bases, the J end lost 0 bases, and 11 bases lay between the germline ends. The CDR3 is made up of 15 amino acids. The DNA of the CDR3 is TGTGCCAGCAGTCTATACCGATCCTCTGGAAACACCATATATTTT. Protein: CASSLYRSSGNTIYF.

The CDR3 bases are TGTGCCAGCATTGACAGGGTCGCCTATGGCTACACCTTC. As protein: CASIDRVAYGYTF. The chain has TRBV28 and TRBJ1-2, with TRBD1 identical over 7 bases. V was pared by 7 bases and J by 4 bases, with 6 bases of the junction left unmatched. CDR1 and CDR2 from the germline V gene are MDHEN and SYDVKM. The CDR3 spans 13 residues.

With regard to this clone: At one end, the junction sequence differs from germline, possibly due to a read error. Other DNA sequences in the sample encode the same CDR3. This rearrangement joins TRBV2 to TRBJ1-1; D is possibly TRBD1 (5 bases). The germline V gene encodes CDR1 SNHLY and CDR2 FYNNEI. This CDR3 has 13 residues. CDR3 nucleotide sequence: TGTGCCAGCAGTCTGAGACAGACTGTAGAAGCTTTTTTT. Amino acids: CASSLRQTVEAFF. Complete variable domain (other parts from reference TRBV2 and TRBJ1-1): EPEVTQTPSHQVTQMGQEVILRCVPISNHLYFYWYRQILGQKVEFLVSFYNNEISEKSEIFDDQFSVERPDGSNFTLKIRSTKLEDSAMYFCASSLRQTVEAFFGQGTRLTVV.

This clone came up a few times. The chain employs TRBV4-2 and TRBJ1-6; the D gene is possibly TRBD1 (6 bases). Trimming cost V 0 bases and J 8 bases, with 11 bases left between them. The CDR3 consists of 15 residues. Germline V gene data show CDR1 as LGHNA and CDR2 as YNFKEQ. The CDR3 DNA reads as TGTGCCAGCAGCCAAGATTGGACAGTCCATTCACCCCTCCACTTT. As protein: CASSQDWTVHSPLHF.

This sequence joins TRBV20-1 and TRBJ1-1, with D uncertain. V was clipped by 1 base and J by 11 bases, with 8 bases between them. There are 10 residues in the CDR3. CDR1 is DFQATT and CDR2 is SNEGSKA in the germline V gene (reference sequence). The CDR3 nucleotides are TGCAGTGCTAGAGCCCCGGAGGCTTTCTTT. Translating gives CSARAPEAFF.

CDR3 sequence (DNA): TGTGCCAGCAGCTTACGGGACTTCGCAAACACATACACCGGGGAGCTGTTTTTT. Translation gives CASSLRDFANTYTGELFF. The gene calls are TRBV7-8 and TRBJ2-2, with D perhaps matching TRBD2 (6 bases). CDR1 and CDR2 from the germline V gene are SGHVS and FQNEAQ. The CDR3 contains 18 residues. Trimming took 2 bases from V and 3 from J, leaving 19 bases between them.

The chain employs TRBV7-3 and TRBJ2-1; no clear D gene. Trimming cost V 4 bases and J 5 bases, with 18 bases left between them. Germline V lookup: CDR1 SGHTA, CDR2 FQGTGA. The CDR3 is 16 residues long. The CDR3 bases are TGTGCCAGCAGCTCCCTCCGAACCTCTACCGACAATGAGCAGTTCTTC. Amino acids: CASSSLRTSTDNEQFF. Full variable domain (rest looked up from reference TRBV7-3 and TRBJ2-1): GAGVSQTPSNKVTEKGKYVELRCDPISGHTALYWYRQSLGQGPEFLIYFQGTGAADDSGLPNDRFFAVRPEGSVSTLKIQRTERGDSAVYLCASSSLRTSTDNEQFFGPGTRLTVL.